Listed below are T cell receptor beta chains from one sample, sequenced in a study of identical twins. Each CDR3 protein gets one entry after TCRdb re-called the 5' RACE reads with MiXCR. The data hold 450,000 to 650,000 distinct CDR3 sequences, with around 9.6% observed a single time. The sample was also reused in another study, on yellow fever vaccine responses in identical twins.

The sequencing input was PBMCs. The receptors were gathered from a woman between 18 and 30 years old in good health. Each CDR3 is given with its conserved first and last residue. D genes are given only for firm matches. The size of a clone is reported for some rows only, either as once, few or many, or as a class for expanded clones.

clone size: many; V gene: TRBV9; J gene: TRBJ2-1; D gene: NA; CDR3 DNA: TGTGCCAGCAGCTCGGACTATGGGTCCTACAATGAGCAGTTCTTC; CDR3 protein: CASSSDYGSYNEQFF
clone size: many; V gene: TRBV6-1; J gene: TRBJ2-5; D gene: NA; CDR3 DNA: TGTGCCAGCAGGAATCCCAAGCGTATACAAGAGACCCAGTACTTC; CDR3 protein: CASRNPKRIQETQYF
clone size: NA; V gene: TRBV29-1; J gene: TRBJ2-3; D gene: TRBD2; CDR3 DNA: TGCAGCGTTGAAGGGACTAGCGGGGAGGCAGATACGCAGTATTTT; CDR3 protein: CSVEGTSGEADTQYF
clone size: few; V gene: TRBV7-9; J gene: TRBJ2-5; D gene: NA; CDR3 DNA: TGTGCCAGCAGCTTAGAGTCCGAGCTAGTAGTGTACTTC; CDR3 protein: CASSLESELVVYF
clone size: many; V gene: TRBV12-3/TRBV12-4; J gene: TRBJ2-2; D gene: TRBD1; CDR3 DNA: TGTGCCAGCACCTCGACAGGGCTTAGGACCGGGGAGCTGTTTTTT; CDR3 protein: CASTSTGLRTGELFF
clone size: NA; V gene: TRBV20-1; J gene: TRBJ1-1; D gene: NA; CDR3 DNA: TGCAGTGCCACGATCTACACTGAAGCTTTCTTT; CDR3 protein: CSATIYTEAFF
clone size: few; V gene: TRBV20-1; J gene: TRBJ2-7; D gene: NA; CDR3 DNA: TGCAGTGTATACAGGGAAAGGGGCTCCTACGAGCAGTACTTC; CDR3 protein: CSVYRERGSYEQYF
clone size: few; V gene: TRBV5-1; J gene: TRBJ1-5; D gene: NA; CDR3 DNA: TGCGCCAGGACCACCTCAGGGTTGGATCAGCCCCAGCATTTT; CDR3 protein: CARTTSGLDQPQHF
clone size: few; V gene: TRBV3-1; J gene: TRBJ2-1; D gene: TRBD2; CDR3 DNA: TGTGCCAGCAGCCAAGATCGGGGCGGGAGTCTCTCCTACAATGAGCAGTTCTTC; CDR3 protein: CASSQDRGGSLSYNEQFF
clone size: few; V gene: TRBV6-1; J gene: TRBJ1-1; D gene: TRBD1; CDR3 DNA: TGTGCCAGCAACCAACCGACAGGGGGATTGGCTGAAGCTTTCTTT; CDR3 protein: CASNQPTGGLAEAFF
clone size: few; V gene: TRBV7-2; J gene: TRBJ2-1; D gene: TRBD2; CDR3 DNA: TGTGCCAGCAGCTTTTTCCAGCGGGGGGTTCCAAATGAGCAGTTCTTC; CDR3 protein: CASSFFQRGVPNEQFF
clone size: NA; V gene: TRBV11-2; J gene: TRBJ1-2; D gene: NA; CDR3 DNA: TGTGCCAGCACCCCAGCGGCGCGGGAGCAGTATGGCTACACCTTC; CDR3 protein: CASTPAAREQYGYTF
clone size: many; V gene: TRBV12-3/TRBV12-4; J gene: TRBJ2-7; D gene: TRBD1; CDR3 DNA: TGTGCCAGCAGTAGACAGGGGCCATCCTACGAGCAGTACTTC; CDR3 protein: CASSRQGPSYEQYF
clone size: NA; V gene: TRBV4-3; J gene: TRBJ2-7; D gene: NA; CDR3 DNA: TGCGCCAGCAGCCAAGATCTCACAGGGCCTGGGCAGTACTTC; CDR3 protein: CASSQDLTGPGQYF
clone size: many; V gene: TRBV5-1; J gene: TRBJ2-1; D gene: TRBD2; CDR3 DNA: TGCGCCAGCAGCCTCCCTAGGCGGGGGGGCTCCAATGAGCAGTTCTTC; CDR3 protein: CASSLPRRGGSNEQFF
clone size: many; V gene: TRBV11-2; J gene: TRBJ2-1; D gene: TRBD2; CDR3 DNA: TGTGCCAGCAGCCAGAGACTAGCGGAGAGCTCCTACAATGAGCAGTTCTTC; CDR3 protein: CASSQRLAESSYNEQFF
clone size: NA; V gene: TRBV7-8; J gene: TRBJ1-2; D gene: NA; CDR3 DNA: TGTGCCAGCAGCTTAGCTTCTGGGGGCAGTAGTCGTGGCTACACCTTC; CDR3 protein: CASSLASGGSSRGYTF
clone size: few; V gene: TRBV7-9; J gene: TRBJ2-7; D gene: TRBD2; CDR3 DNA: TGTGCCAGCAGCTTAGACCTAGCGGCCATCTACGAGCAGTACTTC; CDR3 protein: CASSLDLAAIYEQYF
clone size: NA; V gene: TRBV29-1; J gene: TRBJ2-5; D gene: NA; CDR3 DNA: TGCAGCGTTGACCCAAGTCTACGGGAGACCCAGTACTTC; CDR3 protein: CSVDPSLRETQYF
clone size: many; V gene: TRBV15; J gene: TRBJ2-7; D gene: NA; CDR3 DNA: TGTGCCACCAGCAGAGAGAGAACCCCGGAGGCCGAGCAGTACTTC; CDR3 protein: CATSRERTPEAEQYF
clone size: few; V gene: TRBV28; J gene: TRBJ2-7; D gene: TRBD1; CDR3 DNA: TGTGCCAGCAGTTTAGGTGCCAGGGGGTGGTACGAGCAGTACTTC; CDR3 protein: CASSLGARGWYEQYF
clone size: few; V gene: TRBV5-1; J gene: TRBJ2-2; D gene: NA; CDR3 DNA: TGCGCCAGCAGCGCACCCGGGACCAACACCGGGGAGCTGTTTTTT; CDR3 protein: CASSAPGTNTGELFF
clone size: many; V gene: TRBV12-3/TRBV12-4; J gene: TRBJ1-2; D gene: TRBD1; CDR3 DNA: TGTGCCAGCAGTTCCCGGGGACAGATATATGGCTACACCTTC; CDR3 protein: CASSSRGQIYGYTF
clone size: NA; V gene: TRBV7-2; J gene: TRBJ2-5; D gene: NA; CDR3 DNA: TGTGCCAGCAGTCCACCGGGTCTTGGGACCTGGGAAGAGACCCAGTACTTC; CDR3 protein: CASSPPGLGTWEETQYF
clone size: NA; V gene: TRBV29-1; J gene: TRBJ2-1; D gene: TRBD2; CDR3 DNA: TGCAGCGTGTCTCCGGGACTAGCGGGTATATACAATGAGCAGTTCTTC; CDR3 protein: CSVSPGLAGIYNEQFF
clone size: many; V gene: TRBV28; J gene: TRBJ1-4; D gene: NA; CDR3 DNA: TGTGCCAGCACCCTCGGCGCCAGGTTGAGGGAAAAACTGTTTTTT; CDR3 protein: CASTLGARLREKLFF
clone size: many; V gene: TRBV7-8; J gene: TRBJ2-1; D gene: TRBD1; CDR3 DNA: TGTGCCAGCAGCCGAGCGACAGGGTACAATGAGCAGTTCTTC; CDR3 protein: CASSRATGYNEQFF
clone size: few; V gene: TRBV20-1; J gene: TRBJ2-7; D gene: TRBD1; CDR3 DNA: TGCAGTGCTAGCCTCCGGGACAGGGGACTGAGAGAGCAGTACTTC; CDR3 protein: CSASLRDRGLREQYF
clone size: NA; V gene: TRBV10-3; J gene: TRBJ2-1; D gene: NA; CDR3 DNA: TGTGCCATCAGTGAAGAGTCACTAGCAGAGGGTGAGCAGTTCTTC; CDR3 protein: CAISEESLAEGEQFF
clone size: once; V gene: TRBV6-2/TRBV6-3; J gene: TRBJ2-5; D gene: TRBD1; CDR3 DNA: TGTGCCAGCAGTGTTGGACAGGCGGACCAAGAGACCCAGTACTTC; CDR3 protein: CASSVGQADQETQYF